The 24 T cell receptor beta chains reported below all come from one sample, sequenced in a study of T cell changes during pregnancy in multiple sclerosis. Using immunoSEQ multiplex PCR, the repertoire was profiled, and TCRdb retains in-frame clones only, with some absent. The sample has 90,000 to 120,000 clones, 85% to 95% seen once. The input for sequencing was peripheral blood, taken in the third trimester of pregnancy. The source is a female donor in good health, enrolled as a control in a pregnancy study.

The rearrangement links TRBV6-5 to TRBJ1-2, with D perhaps TRBD1 (5 bases). Germline assignment: CDR1 MNHEY and CDR2 SVGAGI. Trimming took 6 bases from V and 10 from J, leaving 12 bases between them. CDR3 length: 11 residues. CDR3 coding DNA: TGTGCCAGCAGCACCGGGGGTGACTACACCTTC. Amino acid sequence: CASSTGGDYTF.

This clone was detected only once. This sequence joins TRBV19 and TRBJ2-1, with 7 bases that match TRBD2. The trim removed 5 bases at V and 0 bases at J, leaving 7 bases unmatched. Germline-derived CDR1 and CDR2 are LNHDA and SQIVND (reference sequence). The CDR3 runs to 16 residues. Here the CDR3 DNA reads TGTGCCAGTAGTCAGAGGCGGGGGAGCTCCTACAATGAGCAGTTCTTC. Protein product: CASSQRRGSSYNEQFF. Full variable domain (rest looked up from reference TRBV19 and TRBJ2-1): DGGITQSPKYLFRKEGQNVTLSCEQNLNHDAMYWYRQDPGQGLRLIYYSQIVNDFQKGDIAEGYSVSREKKESFPLTVTSAQKNPTAFYLCASSQRRGSSYNEQFFGPGTRLTVL.

This chain joins TRBV11-1 and TRBJ1-1; D possibly corresponds to TRBD1 (5 bases). This CDR3 region has 13 residues. The ends were cut back, 4 bases at V and 4 bases at J, with 10 bases in the middle. Germline V gene sequence: CDR1 SGHAT, CDR2 FQDESV (reference sequence). CDR3 amino acids: CASSSDISTEAFF. The CDR3 region has the DNA TGTGCCAGCAGCTCGGACATTAGCACTGAAGCTTTCTTT.

The chain couples TRBV7-9 to TRBJ1-1; possible D gene TRBD1, 5 bases. Deletions cut 2 bases from V and 1 base from J, with 11 bases between. CDR3 length: 15 residues. Looked up from germline, CDR1 is SEHNR and CDR2 is FQNEAQ (reference sequence). The CDR3 loop is CASSLQGLENTEAFF. The CDR3 DNA reads as TGTGCCAGCAGCTTACAGGGACTCGAGAACACTGAAGCTTTCTTT.

This chain links TRBV11-2 with TRBJ1-1, with 8 positions matching TRBD1. V dropped 5 bases and J dropped 1; count of bases not matched to a gene: 3. The germline V gene has CDR1 SGHAT and CDR2 FQNNGV. The CDR3 spans 14 residues. The CDR3 region is CASSLTGENTEAFF. CDR3 nucleotides: TGTGCCAGCAGCCTGACAGGGGAGAACACTGAAGCTTTCTTT.

The CDR3 loop reads CASSLGQGLVAFF. The CDR3 coding sequence is TGTGCCAGCAGCTTGGGACAGGGCCTAGTAGCTTTCTTT. V and J are TRBV7-3 and TRBJ1-1; 9 nucleotides match TRBD1. V was clipped by 3 bases and J by 10 bases; unmatched bases: 6. The CDR3 runs 13 residues. CDR1 and CDR2 (germline): SGHTA, FQGTGA.

The rearrangement links TRBV18 to TRBJ1-2; 7 positions match TRBD1. Trimming removed 5 bases from V and 0 bases from J; junction bases left unmatched: 9. The CDR3 spans 16 residues. Germline V gene sequence: CDR1 KGHSH, CDR2 LQKENI. DNA for the CDR3: TGTGCCAGCTCAGAGCTCCAAACAGGGGCTAACTATGGCTACACCTTC. Translation gives CASSELQTGANYGYTF.

This sequence joins TRBV14 and TRBJ2-5; D gene ambiguous. Germline loops: CDR1 SGHDN, CDR2 FVKESK. The CDR3 contains 12 residues. V was pared by 4 bases and J by 5 bases, with 8 bases between. CDR3 DNA sequence: TGTGCCAGCAGCCCCTTCGGGGAGACCCAGTACTTC. This codes for CASSPFGETQYF.

This chain uses TRBV10-3 with TRBJ1-5; 10 bases align to TRBD1. J lost 1 base, V lost 8 bases, and 5 bases had no gene match. This CDR3 region has 15 residues. Germline CDR1 and CDR2: ENHRY and SYGVKD. The CDR3 sequence is CAIGRDRGSNQPQHF. CDR3 sequence (DNA): TGTGCCATCGGGAGGGACAGGGGAAGCAATCAGCCCCAGCATTTT.

This clone was seen only once. The chain couples TRBV5-1 to TRBJ2-3; no reliable D call. The length of the CDR3 is 16 residues. Germline CDR1 reads SGHRS; CDR2 reads YFSETQ. The germline V and J ends were trimmed by 2 bases and 0 bases, with 13 bases remaining between them. In DNA form, the CDR3 reads TGCGCCAGCAGCTTCGGCGAGACACCCAGCACAGATACGCAGTATTTT. Protein sequence: CASSFGETPSTDTQYF.

This chain joins TRBV2 and TRBJ2-5; TRBD1 is a possible D gene (7 bases). This CDR3 contains 12 residues. Germline V gives CDR1 SNHLY, CDR2 FYNNEI. V gave up 5 bases and J gave up 8 bases, with 12 bases separating them. CDR3 sequence: CASSRQGGTQYF. In DNA, the CDR3 is TGTGCCAGCAGTAGGCAGGGGGGAACCCAGTACTTC.

This sequence joins TRBV9 and TRBJ1-2; no clear D. This CDR3 spans 12 amino acids. Germline CDR1 is SGDLS and CDR2 is YYNGEE. The germline V and J ends were trimmed by 4 bases and 1 base, with 5 bases remaining between them. The CDR3 sequence is CASSPYNYGYTF. In DNA form, the CDR3 reads TGTGCCAGCAGCCCTTATAACTATGGCTACACCTTC. The whole variable domain, remainder taken from reference TRBV9 and TRBJ1-2, is DSGVTQTPKHLITATGQRVTLRCSPRSGDLSVYWYQQSLDQGLQFLIQYYNGEERAKGNILERFSAQQFPDLHSELNLSSLELGDSALYFCASSPYNYGYTFGSGTRLTVV.

The rearrangement uses TRBV10-3 and TRBJ1-2, with TRBD1 matching over 10 bases. Germline lookup yields CDR1 ENHRY and CDR2 SYGVKD. V lost 9 bases to trimming and J lost 3 bases; unmatched junction nucleotides: 22. This CDR3 spans 19 amino acids. The CDR3 DNA reads TGTGCCATGGGTGGACCTGAAATTGACAGGGGGCGGACCTACTATGGCTACACCTTC. Protein: CAMGGPEIDRGRTYYGYTF.

V and J are TRBV6-5 and TRBJ1-1; 7 bases line up with TRBD1. Germline V CDR1 and CDR2: MNHEY, SVGAGI. The CDR3 loop spans 12 amino acids. Trimming at V came to 7 bases and at J to 3 bases, leaving 2 bases not matched to a gene. The CDR3 sequence is CASTTGDTEAFF. The CDR3 coding sequence is TGTGCCAGCACCACAGGGGACACTGAAGCTTTCTTT.

This chain connects TRBV4-3 to TRBJ2-2; TRBD1 agrees at 12 bases. J was trimmed by 6 bases and V by 4 bases; bases with no gene match: 6. The CDR3 sequence is 16 residues long. The germline V gene has CDR1 LGHNA and CDR2 YSLEER. DNA of the CDR3: TGCGCCAGCAGCCGACCGGGACAGGGGGCATCCGGGGAGCTGTTTTTT. This translates into CASSRPGQGASGELFF.

The chain couples TRBV7-9 to TRBJ1-1; TRBD1 matches 7 bases. The trim removed 6 bases at V and 1 base at J, leaving 2 bases unmatched. The CDR3 totals 13 residues. CDR1 and CDR2 (germline): SEHNR, FQNEAQ (reference sequence). The CDR3 here is CASRRTGNTEAFF. In DNA form, the CDR3 reads TGTGCCAGCAGGAGGACAGGGAACACTGAAGCTTTCTTT.

The rearrangement joins TRBV11-3 to TRBJ2-7; no definite D call. The CDR3 length is 13 residues. Trimming removed 3 bases at V and 3 bases at J, with 9 bases between. Looked up from germline, CDR1 is SGHNT and CDR2 is YENEEA. CDR3: CASSLERNYEQYF. CDR3 bases: TGTGCCAGCAGCTTGGAGCGAAACTACGAGCAGTACTTC.

V is TRBV4-2 and J is TRBJ2-7; a possible D gene is TRBD2 (6 bases). CDR1 and CDR2 (germline): LGHNA, YNFKEQ. This CDR3 has 16 amino acids. V lost 1 base and J 2 bases, leaving 15 bases between the germline ends. The CDR3 region has the DNA TGTGCCAGCAGCCAAGGGACCCGGGACTCCACCTACGAGCAGTACTTC. Its protein is CASSQGTRDSTYEQYF.

V is TRBV11-2 and J is TRBJ1-2; no definite D call. CDR3 length: 14 residues. Germline-derived CDR1 and CDR2 are SGHAT and FQNNGV. Trimming removed 1 base at V and 1 base at J, with 7 bases between. This CDR3 is CASSLAGFNYGYTF. For the CDR3, the DNA is TGTGCCAGCAGCTTAGCGGGGTTTAACTATGGCTACACCTTC.

This clone was recorded once. V usage is TRBV30 and J usage is TRBJ1-4, with D perhaps matching TRBD1 (6 bases). Germline values: CDR1 GTSNPN, CDR2 SVGIG (reference sequence). Trimming removed 1 base at V and 9 bases at J, with 15 bases between. The CDR3 covers 14 residues. CDR3 loop: CAWSDLVGTQKLFF. DNA of the CDR3: TGTGCCTGGAGTGATTTAGTTGGGACACAAAAACTGTTTTTT.

Turning to this clone: The identical CDR3 is also encoded by other nucleotide sequences in the sample. The genes are TRBV7-9 and TRBJ1-1; D ambiguous. Per germline, CDR1 SEHNR and CDR2 FQNEAQ (reference sequence). Trimming shortened V by 5 bases and J by 1 base, and 8 bases separated the two germline ends. The CDR3 contains 13 residues. CDR3: CASSPRGNTEAFF. As DNA, the CDR3 is TGTGCCAGCAGCCCTCGAGGGAACACTGAAGCTTTCTTT.

The rearrangement links TRBV4-1 to TRBJ2-7, with a tentative D call TRBD1 (5 bases). The CDR3 is 16 amino acids. V lost 1 base and J 2 bases, leaving 15 bases between the germline ends. Per germline, CDR1 MGHRA and CDR2 YSYEKL. The CDR3 loop reads CASSQGEQVIPYEQYF. CDR3 coding DNA: TGCGCCAGCAGCCAAGGGGAACAGGTGATTCCCTACGAGCAGTACTTC.

This clone was seen just once. The chain employs TRBV5-6 and TRBJ1-1, with TRBD1 matching 9 bases. V trimming: 0 bases; J trimming: 4 bases; junction bases outside the gene matches: 7. Per germline, CDR1 SGHDT and CDR2 YYEEEE. The CDR3 consists of 16 residues. The CDR3: CASSLVDRGAATEAFF. The CDR3 DNA follows: TGTGCCAGCAGCTTGGTTGACAGGGGGGCGGCCACTGAAGCTTTCTTT.

The V gene is TRBV7-6, the J gene TRBJ2-7; 9 nucleotides line up with TRBD2. Trimming took 5 bases from V and 3 from J; bases not matched to a gene: 8. The CDR3 is 15 amino acids. Germline assignment: CDR1 SGHVS and CDR2 FNYEAQ. CDR3: CASSRSSGVFYEQYF. The CDR3 DNA reads TGTGCCAGCAGCCGGTCTAGCGGGGTCTTCTACGAGCAGTACTTC.